This record covers a single TCR beta chain. No antigen is known for it. Clones were read by immunoSEQ multiplex PCR, and TCRdb kept only the in-frame ones, dropping some. The repertoire holds tens of thousands of clones, around 72% seen once, with approximately 17% in the top ten. These data originate in a study of vaccination effects on CD4 cells after COVID-19. The CDR3 totals 15 residues. V trimming: 6 bases; J trimming: 4 bases; junction bases outside the gene matches: 8. Germline V lookup: CDR1 MNHNY, CDR2 SVGAGI (reference sequence). Viral peptide pool expansion of antigen-specific CD4+ T cells preceded sequencing in the ViraFEST assay. Between days 9 and 11 of culture, CD4+ T cells were separated out. The person had PCR-confirmed SARS-CoV-2 infection between March and December 2020.

Material: CD4+ T cells from PBMCs cultured with HCoV-NL63 spike peptides, obtained before COVID-19 vaccination. The receptor's source is a human donor who had a prior SARS-CoV-2 infection. This sequence joins TRBV6-6 and TRBJ2-5; TRBD1 matches 10 bases. The CDR3 region is CASRRDRGGVETQYF. Here the CDR3 DNA reads TGTGCCAGCAGGCGGGACAGGGGTGGGGTAGAGACCCAGTACTTC.